The 20 T cell receptor beta chains below all came from one sample that was sequenced in a study of cytomegalovirus exposure and HLA in healthy donors. In the PCR, 60 Vbeta and 13 Jbeta primers were used. Assay: immunoSEQ multiplex PCR; the TCRdb copy retains only in-frame clones and omits some. The repertoire consists of over 80,000 clones, with around 79% occurring once and the leading ten covering 3%. The sample consisted of PBMCs. The receptors come from a female donor in good health and CMV-seropositive.

The chain joins TRBV14 to TRBJ2-5; 9 positions agree with TRBD1. Trimming cost V 5 bases and J 1 base; bases outside gene matches: 5. The CDR3 is 15 amino acids. The germline CDR1 and CDR2 sequences are SGHDN and FVKESK. CDR3 coding DNA: TGTGCCAGCAGCTCCGGGACAGGGTTCCAAGAGACCCAGTACTTC. Protein product: CASSSGTGFQETQYF.

The chain has TRBV29-1 and TRBJ2-7; 7 bases are a match to TRBD1. The CDR3 consists of 13 residues. With V trimmed by 4 bases and J by 6 bases, 9 bases remained unmatched. From germline, CDR1 is SQVTM and CDR2 ANQGSEA. CDR3 region: CSVVRQGAGEQYF. DNA for the CDR3: TGCAGCGTTGTCAGACAGGGTGCGGGCGAGCAGTACTTC.

The chain couples TRBV29-1 to TRBJ1-2, with 8 bases matching TRBD1. The germline gives CDR1 SQVTM, CDR2 ANQGSEA. The CDR3 totals 13 residues. The J segment lost 6 bases and the V segment lost 3 bases, leaving 6 bases of the junction unmatched. CDR3 region: CSVDLQGADGYTF. CDR3 DNA: TGCAGCGTTGATCTGCAGGGGGCGGATGGCTACACCTTC.

Only a few counts were recorded for this clone. The chain recombines TRBV6-5 with TRBJ2-7, with TRBD2 matching 8 bases. Per the germline V gene, CDR1 is MNHEY and CDR2 is SVGAGI. The J segment lost 2 bases and the V segment lost 0 bases, leaving 6 bases of the junction unmatched. The CDR3 loop spans 16 amino acids. CDR3 coding DNA: TGTGCCAGCAGTTACTCGACGCGTAGCGGGGCCTACGAGCAGTACTTC. Its translation is CASSYSTRSGAYEQYF.

The CDR3 bases are TGCGCCAGCAGCTCCTGGGACCCCCGGGGGGAGACCCAGTACTTC. The encoded protein is CASSSWDPRGETQYF. This chain connects TRBV4-1 to TRBJ2-5; a weak D match, TRBD2 (6 bases). The CDR3 spans 15 residues. The V gene's germline CDR1 is MGHRA and CDR2 YSYEKL. With 5 bases removed from V and 5 bases from J, the gap between germline ends came to 18 bases.

The V gene is TRBV28, the J gene TRBJ1-1, with D uncertain. The germline gives CDR1 MDHEN, CDR2 SYDVKM. The CDR3 contains 11 residues. The CDR3 bases are TGTACTCTAAACCCTAACACTGAAGCTTTCTTT. It codes for CTLNPNTEAFF. The full variable domain, its missing parts supplied by reference TRBV28 and TRBJ1-1, is DVKVTQSSRYLVKRTGEKVFLECVQDMDHENMFWYRQDPGLGLRLIYFSYDVKMKEKGDIPEGYSVSREKKERFSLILESASTNQTSMYLCTLNPNTEAFFGQGTRLTVV.

The chain uses TRBV7-3 and TRBJ2-7; 10 bases align to TRBD1. Germline V lookup: CDR1 SGHTA, CDR2 FQGTGA. Trimming removed 6 bases from V and 2 bases from J; junction bases left unmatched: 4. The CDR3 extends over 14 amino acids. The CDR3 DNA reads TGTGCCAGCAGTCACGACAGGGGGCCCTACGAGCAGTACTTC. It encodes CASSHDRGPYEQYF. The full variable domain, rest sourced from reference TRBV7-3 and TRBJ2-7, is GAGVSQTPSNKVTEKGKYVELRCDPISGHTALYWYRQSLGQGPEFLIYFQGTGAADDSGLPNDRFFAVRPEGSVSTLKIQRTERGDSAVYLCASSHDRGPYEQYFGPGTRLTVT.

J is TRBJ1-2 and V is TRBV2, with a weak D call TRBD1 (5 bases). V lost 0 bases, J lost 4 bases, and 18 bases lay in between. The CDR3 sequence is 17 residues long. Looked up from germline, CDR1 is SNHLY and CDR2 is FYNNEI. The CDR3 coding sequence is TGTGCCAGCAGTGAAGCGCTTAATCGGCAGGGCGGCTATGGCTACACCTTC. This translates into CASSEALNRQGGYGYTF.

There are a few counts of this clone. V is TRBV28 and J is TRBJ2-1; 7 bases line up with TRBD2. CDR3 length: 15 amino acids. Germline V gene data show CDR1 as MDHEN and CDR2 as SYDVKM. V was clipped by 6 bases and J by 2 bases; unmatched bases: 7. CDR3 loop: CASRDVGGAYNEQFF. The CDR3 DNA reads TGTGCCAGCAGGGACGTTGGGGGGGCCTACAATGAGCAGTTCTTC.

Details on this clone: Other DNA sequences in the same sample also yield this CDR3. This chain links TRBV27 with TRBJ2-7; 11 nucleotides match TRBD1. The CDR3 has 14 residues. V lost 5 bases to trimming and J lost 3 bases; unmatched junction nucleotides: 3. Germline V gene sequence: CDR1 MNHEY, CDR2 SMNVEV (reference sequence). The CDR3 region has the DNA TGTGCCAGCAGTCCAGGGACAGGGGGCTACGAGCAGTACTTC. It is translated as CASSPGTGGYEQYF.

The chain is built from TRBV13 and TRBJ2-3; D ambiguous. The V end lost 0 bases, the J end lost 0 bases, and 19 bases lay between the germline ends. The CDR3 consists of 19 residues. Looked up from germline, CDR1 is PRHDT and CDR2 is FYEKMQ (reference sequence). The DNA of the CDR3 is TGTGCCAGCAGCTTAGGCACTACCCGAGGCCGAGGTAGCACAGATACGCAGTATTTT. Translation gives CASSLGTTRGRGSTDTQYF.

This chain joins TRBV28 and TRBJ2-5; 10 positions agree with TRBD1. Germline CDR1 is MDHEN and CDR2 is SYDVKM. The CDR3 sequence is 16 residues long. Unmatched junction bases numbered 7, after V lost 4 bases and J lost 2 bases. The CDR3 coding sequence is TGTGCCAGCAGTTCCGGGACAGGGGTCCTACAAGAGACCCAGTACTTC. Protein: CASSSGTGVLQETQYF.

The rearrangement joins TRBV28 to TRBJ2-1; 7 nucleotides agree with TRBD2. This CDR3 has 13 residues. Germline V gene lookup returns CDR1 MDHEN and CDR2 SYDVKM. The J segment lost 5 bases and the V segment lost 6 bases, leaving 4 bases of the junction unmatched. CDR3 nucleotide sequence: TGTGCCAGCAGGCTGGGACTAAACAATGAGCAGTTCTTC. Amino acids: CASRLGLNNEQFF.

This clone showed up just a few times. The gene calls are TRBV27 and TRBJ2-3; tentatively, D is TRBD2 (5 bases). CDR3 length: 13 residues. V was pared by 3 bases and J by 9 bases, with 13 bases between. Germline V gives CDR1 MNHEY, CDR2 SMNVEV (reference sequence). The CDR3 spells CASSFTYRGTQYF. CDR3 nucleotide sequence: TGTGCCAGCAGTTTTACCTACCGAGGGACGCAGTATTTT.

The CDR3 nucleotides are TGTGCCAGCCGCCCTCTAGCGGGGGCCTACAATGAGCAGTTCTTC. Protein sequence: CASRPLAGAYNEQFF. The J gene is TRBJ2-1, the V gene TRBV19; 10 bases are a match to TRBD2. The CDR3 is made up of 15 amino acids. J lost 2 bases, V lost 9 bases, and 7 bases had no gene match. Looked up from germline, CDR1 is LNHDA and CDR2 is SQIVND (reference sequence).

There are a few counts of this clone. The chain joins TRBV11-3 to TRBJ2-6; no clear D gene. CDR3 length: 15 amino acids. CDR1 and CDR2 (germline): SGHNT, YENEEA. V was pared by 1 base and J by 0 bases, with 4 bases between. CDR3 amino acids: CASSLGSSGANVLTF. The CDR3 coding sequence is TGTGCCAGCAGCTTAGGGAGCTCTGGGGCCAACGTCCTGACTTTC.

This chain links TRBV11-1 with TRBJ1-1; no definite D call. V gave up 5 bases and J gave up 3 bases, with 7 bases separating them. CDR3 size: 12 residues. Germline lookup yields CDR1 SGHAT and CDR2 FQDESV (reference sequence). The CDR3 bases are TGTGCCAGCAGCCCCGTGTACACTGAAGCTTTCTTT. Translating it yields CASSPVYTEAFF.

The chain uses TRBV29-1 and TRBJ1-2; D not resolved. The CDR3 has 12 amino acids. Germline lookup yields CDR1 SQVTM and CDR2 ANQGSEA. V lost 7 bases and J lost 4, with 13 bases in between. CDR3 in DNA: TGCAGCGCGGTTGCTACCTCCTATGGCTACACCTTC. It specifies CSAVATSYGYTF.

The chain recombines TRBV27 with TRBJ2-7; no definite D call. Trimming left V 4 bases short and J 4 bases short, with 14 bases between. This CDR3 is built from 14 residues. Germline CDR1 MNHEY, CDR2 SMNVEV (reference sequence). CDR3 DNA: TGTGCCAGCAGTTCCTACGGAGACCTGTACGAGCAGTACTTC. Its protein product is CASSSYGDLYEQYF.

V is TRBV19 and J is TRBJ1-5; D not certain. The CDR3 sequence is 14 residues long. V dropped 3 bases and J dropped 2 bases, with 8 bases sitting between them. Germline CDR1 is LNHDA and CDR2 is SQIVND (reference sequence). CDR3 bases: TGTGCCAGTAGTATTCTCGTTGGCAATCAGCCCCAGCATTTT. It codes for CASSILVGNQPQHF.